Below, 8 T cell receptor beta chains from the same sample are listed, as sequenced in a study of beta chain features in type 1 diabetes (dated by TCRdb to 2017 to 2018). On the study overall, not on this receptor specifically: Type 1 diabetes patients showed a moderate but significant shortening of TCRB CDR3 length in all four CD4+ subsets.

These receptors have no identified antigens. Libraries were prepared through the immunoSEQ multiplex PCR assay. The entire amount of isolated RNA was reverse transcribed using the High Capacity cDNA Reverse Transcription Kit, so the sequenced TCRB transcripts were expressed ones. TCRdb provides this immuneACCESS table in a form limited to in-frame rearrangements. Some clones are lacking; in checked studies, under half of them reflect an unresolved V gene, and why the rest are absent is not known. Here the sample has approximately 140,000 clones; roughly 10% occur a single time. The ten largest account for roughly 0.75% of the sample. The sequenced sample was central memory CD4+ T cells from blood. The receptors here all came from a man aged 25-45 years with type 1 diabetes.

CDR3 residues: CASSLNAGGYNEQFF. The CDR3 DNA sequence: TGTGCCAGCAGCTTAAACGCAGGGGGATACAATGAGCAGTTCTTC. The chain employs TRBV7-3 and TRBJ2-1; TRBD1 aligns across 7 bases. Germline lookup yields CDR1 SGHTA and CDR2 FQGTGA. V lost 1 base, J lost 4 bases, and 4 bases stayed unmatched. This CDR3 comprises 15 residues.

There are a few counts of this clone. The chain carries TRBV2 and TRBJ2-7; 7 bases are a match to TRBD1. CDR3 length: 14 amino acids. The V and J ends lost 6 bases and 0 bases, in that order; junction bases with no gene match: 5. Per germline, CDR1 SNHLY and CDR2 FYNNEI. CDR3 sequence reads: CASRGTALSYEQYF. DNA for the CDR3: TGTGCCAGCAGAGGGACAGCCCTCTCCTACGAGCAGTACTTC.

This chain connects TRBV28 to TRBJ1-5; D is unclear. This CDR3 is built from 16 residues. Germline-derived CDR1 and CDR2 are MDHEN and SYDVKM. V was cut by 2 bases and J by 1 base, with 12 bases left in between. The DNA of the CDR3 is TGTGCCAGCAGTTTACCCAGGTCGGCGAGCAATCAGCCCCAGCATTTT. Residues: CASSLPRSASNQPQHF. The variable domain in full, with the rest retrieved from reference TRBV28 and TRBJ1-5, is DVKVTQSSRYLVKRTGEKVFLECVQDMDHENMFWYRQDPGLGLRLIYFSYDVKMKEKGDIPEGYSVSREKKERFSLILESASTNQTSMYLCASSLPRSASNQPQHFGDGTRLSIL.

The rearrangement joins TRBV5-6 to TRBJ1-2; 9 nucleotides align to TRBD1. J was trimmed by 3 bases and V by 5 bases; bases with no gene match: 11. The length of the CDR3 is 16 residues. The V gene's germline CDR1 is SGHDT and CDR2 YYEEEE. CDR3 residues: CASRRTGTGNDYGYTF. For the CDR3, the DNA is TGTGCCAGCAGACGAACCGGGACAGGGAACGACTATGGCTACACCTTC.

CDR3 sequence reads: CASSPNFGGGYTF. CDR3 sequence (DNA): TGTGCCAGCAGCCCCAATTTCGGGGGAGGCTACACCTTC. The chain combines TRBV7-6 with TRBJ1-2; TRBD1 is a possible D gene (5 bases). Germline V CDR1 and CDR2: SGHVS, FNYEAQ. The CDR3 contains 13 residues. Trimming took 5 bases from V and 8 from J, leaving 15 bases between them.

Comments on this clone: It is unclear where the CDR3 begins or ends on the DNA, so no DNA is shown, and the CDR3 is as TCRdb lists it. Other DNA variants within this sample encode the same CDR3. The V gene is TRBV7-9, the J gene TRBJ2-2; the table calls TRBD1, which could not be checked here. Germline V gives CDR1 SEHNR, CDR2 FQNEAQ (reference sequence). Counting both end residues, the CDR3 totals 15 amino acids. The CDR3: CASSFLAVNTGELFF.

This clone has only a few counts. The V gene is TRBV4-1, the J gene TRBJ2-3; weak D call: TRBD1 (5 bases). Between the trimmed V and J ends, which lost 0 bases and 0 bases, there was a span of 10 bases. Germline V gene lookup returns CDR1 MGHRA and CDR2 YSYEKL. CDR3 length equals 16 residues. The CDR3 DNA reads as TGCGCCAGCAGCCAAGAAAAACAGGTTAGCACAGATACGCAGTATTTT. This encodes CASSQEKQVSTDTQYF.

This clone was recorded a few times. The chain recombines TRBV20-1 with TRBJ2-1; TRBD1 is a possible D gene (6 bases). V lost 6 bases and J lost 6, with 9 bases in between. The CDR3 has 11 amino acids. Germline CDR1 reads DFQATT; CDR2 reads SNEGSKA (reference sequence). The CDR3 region has the DNA TGCAGTGCCCACAGGGCCAATGAGCAGTTCTTC. Translating it yields CSAHRANEQFF.